Each of the 10 T cell receptor beta chains below was sequenced from the same sample in a study of patients and donors after allogeneic stem cell transplantation (dated by TCRdb to the early 2020s). The method was RT-PCR. For sequencing, a NextSeq 550 was employed. TCRdb's own reprocessing of the public reads used fastp at Q25 and MiXCR and kept productive beta chains. Identical CDR3 protein sequences are pooled into one entry, listed with their most common genes and DNA. This sample has about 160,000 distinct CDR3 sequences in its table, and around 28% of those were observed once. The ten largest clones represent less than 3.5% of the sample. The material sequenced was blood, either unsorted or a sorted T cell fraction (not recorded which). These receptors were taken from a human donor who was either an allogeneic HSCT recipient or a stem cell or donor lymphocyte infusion donor (not recorded which). It is not recorded whose cells these are; they may come from a transplant donor.

The DNA of the CDR3 is TGTGCCAGCAGCTTAAGCCATGAGCAGTTCTTC. This encodes CASSLSHEQFF. The J gene is TRBJ2-1, the V gene TRBV7-6; D is unresolved. The CDR3 sequence is 11 residues long. V was clipped by 2 bases and J by 8 bases, with 4 bases between them. Germline V CDR1 and CDR2: SGHVS, FNYEAQ.

This chain connects TRBV20-1 to TRBJ2-1; 8 bases match TRBD2. J gave up 4 bases and V 0 bases, and 14 bases lay outside the gene matches. CDR1 is DFQATT and CDR2 is SNEGSKA in the germline V gene (reference sequence). The CDR3 has 18 amino acids. The CDR3 nucleotides are TGCAGTGCTAGAGATTTGGCGACGGGACTAGGCACGTACAATGAGCAGTTCTTC. This gives the protein CSARDLATGLGTYNEQFF.

This clonotype has a handful of counts. The CDR3 DNA is TGCGCCAGCAGCCAACCCCCTACCGGGACAGGGGGCTACAATGAGCAGTTCTTC. Protein product: CASSQPPTGTGGYNEQFF. V and J are TRBV4-3 and TRBJ2-1, with 11 bases matching TRBD1. The CDR3 is made up of 18 amino acids. V lost 2 bases, J lost 3 bases, and 9 bases stayed unmatched. Germline V gene sequence: CDR1 LGHNA, CDR2 YSLEER.

Here the CDR3 reads CASSYGGPLYEQYF. CDR3 DNA: TGTGCCAGCAGTTACGGGGGGCCCCTCTACGAGCAGTACTTC. The chain joins TRBV6-5 to TRBJ2-7; D might be TRBD1 or TRBD2, each matching 6 bases. This CDR3 region has 14 residues. From germline, CDR1 is MNHEY and CDR2 SVGAGI. V lost 2 bases and J 3 bases, leaving 11 bases between the germline ends.

Many counts were recorded for this clonotype. V and J are TRBV15 and TRBJ1-2, with 8 bases that match TRBD1. The CDR3 loop spans 14 amino acids. Germline trimming cut 6 bases from V and 5 bases from J; bases unmatched to any gene: 8. In germline, CDR1 is LNHNV, CDR2 YYDKDF (reference sequence). CDR3: CATSEDRVSYGYTF. The CDR3 nucleotides read TGTGCCACCAGTGAGGACAGGGTGTCATATGGCTACACCTTC.

This clonotype was seen at least ten times. The chain carries TRBV27 and TRBJ1-2, with no clear D. This CDR3 has 12 residues. The V gene's germline CDR1 is MNHEY and CDR2 SMNVEV (reference sequence). The V end lost 3 bases, the J end lost 4 bases, and 6 bases lay between the germline ends. CDR3 coding DNA: TGTGCCAGCAGTTTGAAGGGCTATGGCTACACCTTC. Protein product: CASSLKGYGYTF.

This clonotype was counted many times. The rearrangement links TRBV18 to TRBJ1-5; D is unresolved. This CDR3 region has 15 residues. Trimming left V 4 bases short and J 1 base short, with 11 bases between. Per the germline V gene, CDR1 is KGHSH and CDR2 is LQKENI. CDR3 DNA: TGTGCCAGCTCACGGGGAGGGATGAGCAATCAGCCCCAGCATTTT. This sequence encodes CASSRGGMSNQPQHF.

This clonotype showed up many times. The rearrangement uses TRBV27 and TRBJ1-3; D call uncertain. CDR1 and CDR2 from the germline V gene are MNHEY and SMNVEV (reference sequence). The CDR3 runs 15 residues. V lost 5 bases and J lost 1, with 12 bases in between. The CDR3: CASSPSLASGNTIYF. CDR3 bases: TGTGCCAGCAGTCCCTCGTTAGCGTCTGGAAACACCATATATTTT.

The chain carries TRBV9 and TRBJ2-1; 11 bases line up with TRBD2. Germline CDR1 is SGDLS and CDR2 is YYNGEE. The CDR3 is 15 amino acids. Trimming at V came to 6 bases and at J to 2 bases, leaving 4 bases not matched to a gene. CDR3 DNA sequence: TGTGCCAGCATCCAGACTAGCGGGACCTACAATGAGCAGTTCTTC. Its protein product is CASIQTSGTYNEQFF.

This clonotype was seen at least ten times. This rearrangement joins TRBV7-9 to TRBJ1-5, with unresolved D. The CDR3 sequence is 12 residues long. CDR1 is SEHNR, CDR2 FQNEAQ, per germline (reference sequence). Trimming left V 2 bases short and J 6 bases short, with 5 bases between. CDR3 region: CASSLLGQPQHF. In nucleotides, the CDR3 is TGTGCCAGCAGCTTATTAGGTCAGCCCCAGCATTTT.